These 21 T cell receptor beta chains came from one sample sequenced in a study of identical twins (dated by TCRdb to about 2016). The library relied on 5' RACE. The reads were generated on an Illumina HiSeq 2000. TCRdb reanalyzed the raw reads on its own, using fastp at Q25 for trimming and MiXCR for clone calling, and kept in-frame beta chains. Here each entry gathers all rows of one CDR3 protein and keeps the most common genes and DNA. In all, the sample holds about 220,000 distinct CDR3 sequences, and under 10% of those were seen once. The ten largest account for more than 1.5% of the sample. The data were also submitted as part of a second study, on yellow fever vaccine responses in identical twins.

Sequencing was performed on memory (CD45RO+) T cells sorted from blood. Explained via the paper, the cell subset or site label denotes: CD45RO+ enriched T cells. The receptors were gathered from a woman aged 18-29 years in good health.

The chain has TRBV15 and TRBJ2-5; perhaps TRBD1 as D (5 bases). Looked up from germline, CDR1 is LNHNV and CDR2 is YYDKDF (reference sequence). This CDR3 has 14 residues. Trimming removed 0 bases from V and 1 base from J, with 6 bases in between. CDR3 in amino acids: CATSREQAQETQYF. The CDR3 DNA reads as TGTGCCACCAGCAGAGAACAGGCCCAAGAGACCCAGTACTTC.

In its sample, this clonotype was seen a few times. The rearrangement links TRBV3-1 to TRBJ2-7; TRBD1 or TRBD2 may be the D gene (5 bases each). This CDR3 comprises 14 residues. Germline CDR1 LGHDT, CDR2 YNNKEL (reference sequence). V was clipped by 4 bases and J by 4 bases, with 14 bases between them. The CDR3 DNA sequence: TGTGCCAGCAGCCCCCTTGATGAGGGGTACGAGCAGTACTTC. This gives the protein CASSPLDEGYEQYF.

This clonotype was counted between two and nine times. This chain uses TRBV6-1 with TRBJ1-1; 7 bases are a match to TRBD1. The CDR3 covers 16 residues. Germline V gene sequence: CDR1 MNHNS, CDR2 SASEGT. V lost 6 bases and J lost 1; bases outside the gene matches: 11. The CDR3 sequence is CASSPVGGRGNTEAFF. The CDR3 DNA follows: TGTGCCAGCAGCCCGGTAGGGGGCCGGGGGAACACTGAAGCTTTCTTT.

The CDR3 protein is CSGSQEYEQYF. In DNA, the CDR3 is TGCAGTGGTTCGCAGGAGTACGAGCAGTACTTC. The chain is built from TRBV20-1 and TRBJ2-7; D ambiguous. V was cut by 7 bases and J by 4 bases, with 11 bases left in between. The CDR3 is made up of 11 amino acids. CDR1 is DFQATT, CDR2 SNEGSKA, per germline (reference sequence).

This clonotype occurred a few times. The V and J genes are TRBV5-6 and TRBJ1-3; no reliable D call. The CDR3 length is 14 residues. V was shortened by 0 bases and J by 1 base, with 5 bases between the two germline ends. Germline CDR1 is SGHDT and CDR2 is YYEEEE. This CDR3 reads CASSLGLSGNTIYF. Written as DNA, the CDR3 is TGTGCCAGCAGCTTGGGCCTGTCTGGAAACACCATATATTTT.

This clonotype was seen ten or more times. The chain joins TRBV12-3 or TRBV12-4 to TRBJ1-5; D ambiguous. The V end was cut by 3 bases, the J end by 4 bases, with 7 bases between. The CDR3 extends over 13 amino acids. This CDR3 reads CASSFFGNQPQHF. The CDR3, as DNA: TGTGCCAGCAGTTTTTTCGGGAATCAGCCCCAGCATTTT.

The chain employs TRBV24-1 and TRBJ2-1, with 12 bases fitting TRBD2. CDR3 length: 16 amino acids. The germline V gene has CDR1 KGHDR and CDR2 SFDVKD. V lost 3 bases to trimming and J lost 8 bases; unmatched junction nucleotides: 7. The CDR3 DNA is TGTGCCACCAGTGATGACCTAGCGGGAGGGCGGGATGAGCAGTTCTTC. As protein: CATSDDLAGGRDEQFF.

The chain has TRBV9 and TRBJ2-7, with D perhaps given as TRBD1 or TRBD2 (6 bases each). Germline assignment: CDR1 SGDLS and CDR2 YYNGEE. V was clipped by 0 bases and J by 4 bases, with 17 bases between them. This CDR3 has 16 residues. CDR3 sequence reads: CASSVGGGLYDYEQYF. CDR3 DNA sequence: TGTGCCAGCAGCGTAGGAGGGGGGTTGTACGATTACGAGCAGTACTTC.

This clonotype was observed a few times. The chain combines TRBV20-1 with TRBJ2-5, with TRBD2 as a possible D gene (6 bases). From germline, CDR1 is DFQATT and CDR2 SNEGSKA (reference sequence). The CDR3 spans 12 residues. V was cut by 4 bases and J by 1 base, with 7 bases left in between. This CDR3 is CSANSGQETQYF. CDR3 nucleotide sequence: TGCAGTGCTAATAGCGGCCAAGAGACCCAGTACTTC.

The chain recombines TRBV28 with TRBJ2-7, with D unclear. Per germline, CDR1 MDHEN and CDR2 SYDVKM. The CDR3 is 13 amino acids. V dropped 1 base and J dropped 5 bases, with 9 bases sitting between them. The CDR3 sequence is CASSLSRFNEQYF. The CDR3 DNA is TGTGCCAGCAGTTTATCTCGCTTCAACGAGCAGTACTTC.

V is TRBV7-9 and J is TRBJ1-5; possible D gene TRBD1, 5 bases. Per the germline V gene, CDR1 is SEHNR and CDR2 is FQNEAQ (reference sequence). The CDR3 loop spans 17 amino acids. V lost 3 bases and J lost 3, with 18 bases in between. The CDR3 sequence is CASSFSVGQYNNQPQHF. The CDR3 nucleotides are TGTGCCAGCAGCTTCTCTGTGGGGCAGTATAACAATCAGCCCCAGCATTTT.

In its sample, this clonotype was seen many times. J is TRBJ2-7 and V is TRBV12-3 or TRBV12-4; TRBD1 agrees at 8 bases. The V segment lost 3 bases and the J segment 1 base; nucleotides outside the gene matches: 8. This CDR3 region has 16 residues. The CDR3 here is CASSFAGRGRSYEQYF. The CDR3 DNA reads as TGTGCCAGCAGTTTCGCCGGCAGGGGGCGGTCCTACGAGCAGTACTTC.

This clonotype was seen more than once but under ten times. The gene calls are TRBV30 and TRBJ2-7; 7 bases agree with TRBD2. This CDR3 has 11 amino acids. Germline V gene sequence: CDR1 GTSNPN, CDR2 SVGIG (reference sequence). The CDR3 region has the DNA TGTGCCTGGAGTCTGCTAGCGGAGAAAAGGGTC. Encoded protein: CAWSLLAEKRV.

The chain is built from TRBV20-1 and TRBJ2-1, with TRBD1 as a possible D gene (5 bases). Between the trimmed V and J ends, which lost 0 bases and 8 bases, there was a span of 17 bases. Germline CDR1 is DFQATT and CDR2 is SNEGSKA (reference sequence). The CDR3 loop spans 15 amino acids. In DNA, the CDR3 is TGCAGTGCTAGAGATTATAAGAAGGGGATCGATGAGCAGTTCTTC. Translation gives CSARDYKKGIDEQFF.

This clonotype appeared a few times. This CDR3 reads CASSPPAGASYNEQFF. CDR3 DNA sequence: TGTGCCAGCAGCCCCCCGGCAGGGGCGTCCTACAATGAGCAGTTCTTC. The V gene is TRBV4-2, the J gene TRBJ2-1, with D perhaps matching TRBD1 (6 bases). The CDR3 length is 16 residues. Germline V CDR1 and CDR2: LGHNA, YNFKEQ. The germline V and J ends were trimmed by 4 bases and 1 base, with 14 bases remaining between them.

The chain is built from TRBV12-3 or TRBV12-4 and TRBJ2-5; TRBD1 matches at 10 bases. The trim removed 6 bases at V and 5 bases at J, leaving 3 bases unmatched. This CDR3 contains 13 residues. In DNA, the CDR3 is TGTGCCAGCAGCGGGACAGGGGCCGAGACCCAGTACTTC. It codes for CASSGTGAETQYF.

In this sample, this clonotype turned up many times. The V gene is TRBV20-1, the J gene TRBJ2-2; 13 nucleotides match TRBD2. Germline trimming cut 5 bases from V and 0 bases from J; bases unmatched to any gene: 0. CDR3 length equals 15 residues. CDR1 is DFQATT and CDR2 is SNEGSKA in the germline V gene (reference sequence). The CDR3 DNA follows: TGCAGTGCTGGGACTAGCGGGGCGAACACCGGGGAGCTGTTTTTT. It encodes CSAGTSGANTGELFF.

CDR3 sequence reads: CASSSVMGSYEQYF. CDR3 coding DNA: TGCGCCAGCAGCTCCGTCATGGGGAGCTACGAGCAGTACTTC. The V gene is TRBV5-1, the J gene TRBJ2-7, with D tentatively TRBD2 (5 bases). Germline loops: CDR1 SGHRS, CDR2 YFSETQ. This CDR3 has 14 residues. Trimming shortened V by 3 bases and J by 3 bases, and 13 bases separated the two germline ends.

There are many counts of this clonotype. This chain connects TRBV5-1 to TRBJ2-6; D assignment may be TRBD1 or TRBD2 (5 bases each). With 3 bases removed from V and 0 bases from J, the gap between germline ends came to 10 bases. Germline V CDR1 and CDR2: SGHRS, YFSETQ. The CDR3 has 16 amino acids. The CDR3 here is CASSWDEVSGANVLTF. In nucleotides, the CDR3 is TGCGCCAGCAGCTGGGACGAAGTCTCTGGGGCCAACGTCCTGACTTTC.

This clonotype was detected ten times or more. This chain uses TRBV7-2 with TRBJ2-3; D is perhaps TRBD1 or TRBD2 (5 bases each). V gave up 3 bases and J gave up 3 bases, with 13 bases separating them. Per the germline V gene, CDR1 is SGHTA and CDR2 is FQGNSA. This CDR3 is built from 15 residues. The CDR3 sequence: CASSLWGWETDTQYF. The CDR3 region has the DNA TGTGCCAGCAGCTTGTGGGGGTGGGAGACAGATACGCAGTATTTT.

This chain uses TRBV4-2 with TRBJ1-2; no clear D gene. Trimming shortened V by 0 bases and J by 4 bases, and 15 bases separated the two germline ends. CDR1 and CDR2 (germline): LGHNA, YNFKEQ. This CDR3 is built from 16 residues. CDR3 nucleotide sequence: TGTGCCAGCAGCCAAGATGGGCGGCAGGCTGGCTATGGCTACACCTTC. This codes for CASSQDGRQAGYGYTF.